Detailed here is one TCR beta chain. Produced via immunoSEQ multiplex PCR; TCRdb's table is partial and in-frame only. The sample has about 370,000 clones; 80% to 90% are singletons. This record comes from a study of blood T cell repertoires in COVID-19. J gave up 4 bases and V 5 bases, and 13 bases lay outside the gene matches. The CDR3 loop spans 18 amino acids. The germline V gene has CDR1 MNHNY and CDR2 SVGAGI (reference sequence). The receptor was derived from a woman aged 25 to 39 with COVID-19, enrolled during active disease. Sequencing was done on a sample of peripheral blood. This rearrangement joins TRBV6-6 to TRBJ2-2; 10 bases are shared with TRBD2. CDR3 DNA sequence: TGTGCCAGCAGTCGGCCGGGACTAGCGACCAGGGGCACCGGGGAGCTGTTTTTT. It encodes CASSRPGLATRGTGELFF.